This T cell receptor (beta chain) was obtained from a study of blood T cell repertoires in COVID-19. Some clones are missing from TCRdb's copy, which holds only in-frame ones; the method was immunoSEQ multiplex PCR. The repertoire holds 40,000 to 50,000 clones, about nine tenths seen once, with roughly a fifth in the top ten. CDR1 and CDR2 (germline): SNHLY, FYNNEI. The junction had 16 bases not matched to a gene; V was cut back by 4 bases and J by 2 bases. The CDR3 contains 20 residues. Sequenced input: peripheral blood. The receptor's source is a man aged 50-60 years with active COVID-19. This sequence joins TRBV2 and TRBJ2-4; TRBD2 matches at 11 bases. CDR3 bases: TGTGCCAGCAGTGGCCCTTCCGTTAGCGGGAGGGTACTGACCAAAAACATTCAGTACTTC. Its translation: CASSGPSVSGRVLTKNIQYF.